Described below is a single T cell receptor (beta chain) sequence and its context. Its antigen is as yet unknown. Libraries were prepared by immunoSEQ multiplex PCR; TCRdb keeps only in-frame clonotypes and omits some of them. The data hold around 70,000 clones, with over 75% observed a single time. The sample belongs to a study of radiotherapy plus CTLA-4 blockade in lung cancer. Study details: Objective responses arose in over 15% of patients, and roughly 31% experienced disease control. Study-level findings and limits: It was early blood T cell clone dynamics, with interferon-beta, that reportedly best predicted response. Blood TCR clones of tumor origin expanded after radiotherapy plus ipilimumab.

Receiving focal radiation plus CTLA-4 blockade with ipilimumab were patients who had chemo-refractory metastatic non-small-cell lung cancer. The germline V gene has CDR1 SNHLY and CDR2 FYNNEI. Trimming removed 6 bases from V and 4 bases from J; junction bases left unmatched: 9. The CDR3 consists of 16 residues. This material consisted of peripheral blood, taken from a patient treated with radiotherapy plus ipilimumab. The TCR comes from a human donor with non-small cell lung cancer who had a partial response to radiotherapy plus ipilimumab. This chain connects TRBV2 to TRBJ2-2; 9 bases fit TRBD2. The DNA for the CDR3 is TGTGCCAGCAGGGTTAGCGGGAGAGGGTCCACCGGGGAGCTGTTTTTT. It is translated as CASRVSGRGSTGELFF.